This TCR beta chain was obtained from a study of identical twins (TCRdb year 2016). Some background on the complete study: To test whether fetal clonotypes persist, this study deep-sequenced TCR alpha and beta repertoires from monozygotic twins, from unrelated adults of various ages, and from cord blood. To rule out contamination, replicate twin experiments were performed at different times with different library preparation protocols.

Every donor in the study was a healthy Caucasian. The twin cohort comprised three pairs of female monozygotic twins, all aged roughly 18 to 29 years. Positive isolation kits from Invitrogen were used to isolate CD4+ and CD8+ T cell populations. This clonotype was detected only a few times. It lacks a known antigen. Base quality data are lacking; no much larger clone is found one base away. The CDR3 holds 14 amino acids from the cysteine to the phenylalanine. The sequence is cut down to CDR3 DNA, 42 bases in frame from base 1. Between the V and J ends, shortened by 7 bases and 7 bases respectively, the junction contains 19 bases. CDR1 MNHNS and CDR2 SASEGT are derived from the germline V gene. Receptor amplification or capture employed 5' RACE. TCRdb shows the sequencer as Illumina HiSeq 2000. A universal primer binding site was introduced by template switching, and a unique molecular identifier was present in the final cDNA, enabling accurate counting of TCR cDNA molecules. First-strand cDNA for TCR alpha and beta chains was synthesized from specific primers in the conserved constant-segment region. Each cDNA library was double barcoded, with a SMART-Mk sample barcode plus Illumina barcodes, to control for contamination. Two successive PCR steps introduced TruSeq adapter sequences along with Illumina sample barcodes. Sequencing of the TCR alpha and beta cDNA libraries was done on the Illumina HiSeq platform using custom primers. Per the source publication's procedure: Unique molecular identifiers were extracted from raw reads with MiGEC, and CDR3 positions were determined with MiXCR. Recombination models were inferred per individual with the repgenHMM and IGoR tools using an EM algorithm. The tcR package in R was used for shared clonotype analysis, with sharing normalized by the product of cloneset sizes. To study raw recombination free of thymic and clonal selection effects, out-of-frame nonproductive sequences were analyzed. TCRdb trimmed the raw reads at Q25, called clones with MiXCR and kept productive beta chains. Each CDR3 protein appears once, grouped with its most common genes and DNA. TCRdb's processing, not the authors' own work, is the source of the V and J calls. The sample table holds 400,000 to 650,000 distinct CDR3 sequences, of which around 20% were seen once. Of the sample, roughly 0.9% falls within the top ten clones.

The paper's findings and limits, for the study overall: Because the same donors could not be followed over many years, the conclusions relied on cross-sectional statistical analysis. Abundant cord blood beta clonotypes carried fewer insertions; young adult naive repertoires showed a weaker similar trend, while memory repertoires showed none. A weaker excess of twin sharing was found in beta out-of-frame sequences because the signal-to-noise ratio was lowered by fewer shared sequences. Recombination models systematically underestimated out-of-frame TCR alpha sharing in monozygotic twins but agreed with sharing between unrelated individuals. Invariant T cells such as MAIT and iNKT could partly confound zero-insertion analyses, although diverse VJ usage argued against such confounding for most clonotypes. Compared with coincidental sharing between unrelated individuals, an excess of low generation-probability sequences was observed among out-of-frame TCR alpha sequences shared between twins.

These data were likewise used in another study, on T cells expressing NK-cell markers. As that second study puts it: Three sorted T-cell subsets (CD3+CD56+NKG2C+, CD3+CD56+NKG2C- and CD3+CD56-NKG2C+) from under 10 donors had their TCR beta-chain repertoires profiled. Among the eight sequenced donors, seven were HCMV-seropositive and one was HCMV-seronegative. To restrict sorting to alphabetaTCR-expressing T cells, an anti-gammadeltaTCR antibody was added in several experiments. In several donors, the dominant CD3+CD56+NKG2C+ clonotypes were among the top 10 CD8+ clonotypes and accounted for roughly 1.0-7.5% of CD8+ T cells. Those dominant clonotypes were again the most abundant among CD3+CD56-NKG2C+ cells in a few donors, at roughly 25-65%. Whether the expanded NKG2C-expressing T cell clones were specific for HCMV antigens was left unclear. Randomly selected healthy volunteers, three men and five women, were used as the eight sequenced donors. A commercial ELISA kit detecting HCMV-specific IgG in serum was used to determine HCMV serostatus. MIGEC was used to demultiplex reads and group reads by UMI, and MiTCR was used to assemble and quantify clonotypes. To exclude erroneous sequences, only TCR cDNA sequences supported by at least two reads were retained. Downstream repertoire analysis used the tcR package, and clonotypes were matched across fractions by CDR3 nucleotide sequence plus V segment. VDJmatch was used to annotate antigen specificity against VDJdb, with one amino acid substitution in CDR3 allowed.

The specimen sequenced was CD4+ T cells sorted from blood. Here the chain combines TRBV6-1 and TRBJ2-5; 6 matching bases give a weak D call of TRBD1. The sequence was obtained from a woman in her late teens or twenties in good health. The CDR3 amino acid sequence is: CASTQGRDKRTQYF. The sequence in DNA is TGTGCCAGCACCCAAGGACGGGACAAGAGGACCCAGTACTTC.